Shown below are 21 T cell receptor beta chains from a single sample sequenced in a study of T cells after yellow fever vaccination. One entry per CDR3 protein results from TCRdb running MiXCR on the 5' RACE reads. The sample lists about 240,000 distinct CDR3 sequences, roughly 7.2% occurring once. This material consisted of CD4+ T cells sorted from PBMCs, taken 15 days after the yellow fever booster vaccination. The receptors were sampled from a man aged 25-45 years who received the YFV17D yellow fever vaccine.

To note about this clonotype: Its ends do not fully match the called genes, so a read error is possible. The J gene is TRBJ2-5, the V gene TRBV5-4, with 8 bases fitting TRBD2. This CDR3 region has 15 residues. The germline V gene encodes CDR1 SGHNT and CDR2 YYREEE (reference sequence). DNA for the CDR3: TGTGCCAGAAGCTATTCCGGGAGGGCCGGAGAGACCCAGTACTTC. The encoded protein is CARSYSGRAGETQYF.

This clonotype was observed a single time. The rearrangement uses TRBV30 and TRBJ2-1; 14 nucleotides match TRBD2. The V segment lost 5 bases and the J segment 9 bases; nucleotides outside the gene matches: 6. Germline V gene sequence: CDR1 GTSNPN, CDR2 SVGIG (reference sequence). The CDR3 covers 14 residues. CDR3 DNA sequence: TGTGCCTGGCGGGGACTAGCGGGAGCAGGTGAGCAGTTCTTC. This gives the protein CAWRGLAGAGEQFF.

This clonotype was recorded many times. The CDR3 protein is CASTLPGVRNIQYF. For the CDR3, the DNA is TGTGCCAGCACCTTGCCTGGGGTGAGAAACATTCAGTACTTC. The V call is TRBV12-3 or TRBV12-4, the J call TRBJ2-4, with D unclear. The CDR3 is made up of 14 amino acids. The V end was cut by 7 bases, the J end by 6 bases, with 16 bases between.

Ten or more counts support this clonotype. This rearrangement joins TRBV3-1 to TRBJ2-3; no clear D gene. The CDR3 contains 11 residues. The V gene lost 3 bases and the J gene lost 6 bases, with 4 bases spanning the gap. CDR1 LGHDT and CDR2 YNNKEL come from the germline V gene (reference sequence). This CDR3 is CASSQLDTQYF. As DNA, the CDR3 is TGTGCCAGCAGCCAGCTGGATACGCAGTATTTT.

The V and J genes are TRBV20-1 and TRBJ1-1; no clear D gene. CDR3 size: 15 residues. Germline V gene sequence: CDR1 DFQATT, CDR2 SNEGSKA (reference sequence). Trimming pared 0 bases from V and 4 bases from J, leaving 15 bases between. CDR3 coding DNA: TGCAGTGCTAGAGACCCGTTGGAGGCGGGCACTGAAGCTTTCTTT. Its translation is CSARDPLEAGTEAFF.

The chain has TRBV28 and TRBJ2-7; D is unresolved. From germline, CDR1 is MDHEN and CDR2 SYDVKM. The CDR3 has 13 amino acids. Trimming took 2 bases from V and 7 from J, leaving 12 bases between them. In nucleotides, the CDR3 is TGTGCCAGCAGTTTAGGCGGTTTGGGTGAGCAGTACTTC. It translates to CASSLGGLGEQYF.

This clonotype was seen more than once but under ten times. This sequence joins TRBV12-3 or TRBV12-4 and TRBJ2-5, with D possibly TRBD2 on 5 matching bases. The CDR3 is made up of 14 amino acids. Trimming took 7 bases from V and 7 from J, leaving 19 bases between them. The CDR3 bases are TGTGCCAGCACCCCCTCGGAGGCGTCGGGGACCCAGTACTTC. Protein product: CASTPSEASGTQYF.

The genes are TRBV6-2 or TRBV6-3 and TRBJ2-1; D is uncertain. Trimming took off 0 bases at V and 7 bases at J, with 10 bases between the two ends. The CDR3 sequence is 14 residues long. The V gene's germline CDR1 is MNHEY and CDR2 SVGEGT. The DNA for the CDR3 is TGTGCCAGCAGTTACTCCGAAGTCTCGAATGAGCAGTTCTTC. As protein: CASSYSEVSNEQFF.

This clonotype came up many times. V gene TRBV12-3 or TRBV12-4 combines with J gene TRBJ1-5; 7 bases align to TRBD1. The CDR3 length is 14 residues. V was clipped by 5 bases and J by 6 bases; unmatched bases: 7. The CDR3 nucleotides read TGTGCCAGCAGTCCCGACAGGGTGAGTCAGCCCCAGCATTTT. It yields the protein CASSPDRVSQPQHF.

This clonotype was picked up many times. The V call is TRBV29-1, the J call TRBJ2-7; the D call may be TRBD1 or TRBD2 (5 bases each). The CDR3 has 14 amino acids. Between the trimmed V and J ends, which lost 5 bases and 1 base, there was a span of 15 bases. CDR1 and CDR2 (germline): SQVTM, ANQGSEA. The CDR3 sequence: CSVRDRSGSYEQYF. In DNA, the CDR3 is TGCAGCGTTCGGGACCGGAGCGGATCCTACGAGCAGTACTTC.

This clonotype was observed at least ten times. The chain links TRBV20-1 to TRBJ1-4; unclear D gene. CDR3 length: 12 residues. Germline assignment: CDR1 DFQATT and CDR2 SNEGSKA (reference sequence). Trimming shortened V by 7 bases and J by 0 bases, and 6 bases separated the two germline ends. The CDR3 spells CSVTTTNEKLFF. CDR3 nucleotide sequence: TGCAGTGTCACCACAACTAATGAAAAACTGTTTTTT.

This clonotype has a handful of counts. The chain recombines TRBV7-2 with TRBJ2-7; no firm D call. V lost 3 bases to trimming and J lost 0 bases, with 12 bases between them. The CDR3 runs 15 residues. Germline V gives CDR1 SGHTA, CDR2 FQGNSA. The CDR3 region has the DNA TGTGCCAGCAGCTTCAGTGGGCAACACTCCTACGAGCAGTACTTC. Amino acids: CASSFSGQHSYEQYF.

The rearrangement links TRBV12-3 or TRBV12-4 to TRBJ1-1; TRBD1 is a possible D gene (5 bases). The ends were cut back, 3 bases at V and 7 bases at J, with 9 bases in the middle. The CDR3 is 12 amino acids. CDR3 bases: TGTGCCAGCAGTTTGGGGCAGAATGAAGCTTTCTTT. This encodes CASSLGQNEAFF.

The CDR3 nucleotides read TGTGCCAGCAGTTTCTTTACAGAGAGGTATAGCACTGAAGCTTTCTTT. Encoded protein: CASSFFTERYSTEAFF. This chain links TRBV12-3 or TRBV12-4 with TRBJ1-1, with D hard to call. The CDR3 extends over 16 amino acids. V lost 3 bases and J lost 4, with 18 bases in between.

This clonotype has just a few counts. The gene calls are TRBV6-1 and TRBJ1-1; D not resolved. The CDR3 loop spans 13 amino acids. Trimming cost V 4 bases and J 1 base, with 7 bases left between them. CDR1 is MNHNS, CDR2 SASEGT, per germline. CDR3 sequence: CASSGWENTEAFF. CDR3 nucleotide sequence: TGTGCCAGCAGTGGTTGGGAGAACACTGAAGCTTTCTTT.

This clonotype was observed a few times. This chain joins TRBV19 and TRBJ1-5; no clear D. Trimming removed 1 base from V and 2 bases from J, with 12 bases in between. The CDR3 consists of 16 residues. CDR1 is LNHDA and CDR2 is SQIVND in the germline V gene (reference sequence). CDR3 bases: TGTGCCAGTAGTATAGTTTATCCGGTGGGCAATCAGCCCCAGCATTTT. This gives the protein CASSIVYPVGNQPQHF.

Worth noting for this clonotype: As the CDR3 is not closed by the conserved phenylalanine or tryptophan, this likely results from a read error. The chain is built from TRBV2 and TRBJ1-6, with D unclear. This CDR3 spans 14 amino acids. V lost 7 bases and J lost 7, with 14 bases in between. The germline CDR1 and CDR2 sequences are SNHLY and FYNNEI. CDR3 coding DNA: TGTGCCAGCATGGTTCTGGCCAGAAATTCACCCCTCCACTTG. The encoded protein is CASMVLARNSPLHL.

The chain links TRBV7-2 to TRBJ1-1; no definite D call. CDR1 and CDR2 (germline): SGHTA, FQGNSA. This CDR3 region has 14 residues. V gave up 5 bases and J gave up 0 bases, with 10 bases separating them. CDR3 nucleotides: TGTGCCAGCAGCGCGTTCCGTTTGAACACTGAAGCTTTCTTT. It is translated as CASSAFRLNTEAFF. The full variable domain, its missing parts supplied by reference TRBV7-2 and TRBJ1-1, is GAGVSQSPSNKVTEKGKDVELRCDPISGHTALYWYRQSLGQGLEFLIYFQGNSAPDKSGLPSDRFSAERTGGSVSTLTIQRTQQEDSAVYLCASSAFRLNTEAFFGQGTRLTVV.

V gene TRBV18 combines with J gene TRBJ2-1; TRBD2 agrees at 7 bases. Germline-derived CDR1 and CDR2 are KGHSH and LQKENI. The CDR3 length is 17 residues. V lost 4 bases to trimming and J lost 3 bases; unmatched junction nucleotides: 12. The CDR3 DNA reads TGTGCCAGCTCACGTCAAGCAGGGACTACCGACTACAATGAGCAGTTCTTC. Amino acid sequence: CASSRQAGTTDYNEQFF.

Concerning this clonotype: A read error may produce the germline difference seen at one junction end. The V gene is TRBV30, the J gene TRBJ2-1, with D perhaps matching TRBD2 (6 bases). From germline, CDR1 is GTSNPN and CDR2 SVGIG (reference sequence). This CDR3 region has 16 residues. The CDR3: CAWSAGGGTSANEQLF. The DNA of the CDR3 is TGTGCCTGGAGTGCTGGTGGCGGGACTTCGGCCAATGAGCAGCTCTTC.

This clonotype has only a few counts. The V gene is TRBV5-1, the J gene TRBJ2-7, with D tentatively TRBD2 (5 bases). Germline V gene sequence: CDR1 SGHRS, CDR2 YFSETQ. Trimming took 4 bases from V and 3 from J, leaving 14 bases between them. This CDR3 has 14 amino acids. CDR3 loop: CASSVSGGVYEQYF. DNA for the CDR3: TGCGCCAGCAGCGTATCTGGAGGTGTCTACGAGCAGTACTTC. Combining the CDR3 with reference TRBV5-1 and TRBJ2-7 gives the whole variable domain KAGVTQTPRYLIKTRGQQVTLSCSPISGHRSVSWYQQTPGQGLQFLFEYFSETQRNKGNFPGRFSGRQFSNSRSEMNVSTLELGDSALYLCASSVSGGVYEQYFGPGTRLTVT.